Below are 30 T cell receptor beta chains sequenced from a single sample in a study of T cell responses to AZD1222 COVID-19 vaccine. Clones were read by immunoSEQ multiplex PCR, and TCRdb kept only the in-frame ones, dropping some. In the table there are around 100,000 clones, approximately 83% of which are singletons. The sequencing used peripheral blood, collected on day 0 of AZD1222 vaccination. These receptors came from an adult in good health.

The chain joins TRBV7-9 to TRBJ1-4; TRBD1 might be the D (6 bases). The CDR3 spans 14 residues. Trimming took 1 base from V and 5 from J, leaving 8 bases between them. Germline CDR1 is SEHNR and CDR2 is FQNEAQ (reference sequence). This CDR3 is CASSLGQGNEKLFF. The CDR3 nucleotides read TGTGCCAGCAGCTTAGGGCAGGGGAATGAAAAACTGTTTTTT.

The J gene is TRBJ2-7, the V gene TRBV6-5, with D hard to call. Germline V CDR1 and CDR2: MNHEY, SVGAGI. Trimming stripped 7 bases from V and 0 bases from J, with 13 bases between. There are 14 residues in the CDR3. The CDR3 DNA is TGTGCCAGCAAAGTAGAAGTGAGCTCCTACGAGCAGTACTTC. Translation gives CASKVEVSSYEQYF.

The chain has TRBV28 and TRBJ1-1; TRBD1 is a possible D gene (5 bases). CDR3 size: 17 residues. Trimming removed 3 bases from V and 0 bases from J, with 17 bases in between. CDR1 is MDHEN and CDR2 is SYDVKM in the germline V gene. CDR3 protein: CASSLVRVVGVNTEAFF. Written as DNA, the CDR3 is TGTGCCAGCAGTTTGGTCAGGGTCGTGGGTGTGAACACTGAAGCTTTCTTT.

CDR3 nucleotide sequence: TGCGCCAGCAGTCTCGGACTAGCGGTAGAAGGTGAGCAGTTCTTC. Its protein is CASSLGLAVEGEQFF. The rearrangement links TRBV5-1 to TRBJ2-1; 10 nucleotides align to TRBD2. Unmatched junction bases numbered 11, after V lost 5 bases and J lost 9 bases. The CDR3 runs 15 residues. Germline loops: CDR1 SGHRS, CDR2 YFSETQ.

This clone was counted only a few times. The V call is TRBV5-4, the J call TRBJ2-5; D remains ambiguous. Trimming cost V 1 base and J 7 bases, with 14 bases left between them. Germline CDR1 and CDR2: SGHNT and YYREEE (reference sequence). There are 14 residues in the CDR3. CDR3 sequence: CASSLLGTSPTQYF. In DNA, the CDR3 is TGTGCCAGCAGCTTGCTCGGCACCAGTCCGACCCAGTACTTC.

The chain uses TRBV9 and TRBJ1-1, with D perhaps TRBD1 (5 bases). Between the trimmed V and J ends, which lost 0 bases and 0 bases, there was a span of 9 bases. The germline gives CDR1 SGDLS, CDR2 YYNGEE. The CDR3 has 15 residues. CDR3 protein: CASSVETGLNTEAFF. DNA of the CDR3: TGTGCCAGCAGCGTAGAAACAGGTCTGAACACTGAAGCTTTCTTT.

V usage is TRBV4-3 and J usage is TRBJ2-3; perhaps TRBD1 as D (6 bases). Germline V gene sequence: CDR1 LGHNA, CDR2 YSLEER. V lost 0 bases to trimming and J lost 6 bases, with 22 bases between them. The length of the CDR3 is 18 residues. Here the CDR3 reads CASSQDWTLGALRDTQYF. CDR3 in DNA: TGCGCCAGCAGCCAAGATTGGACCCTGGGGGCCCTAAGGGATACGCAGTATTTT.

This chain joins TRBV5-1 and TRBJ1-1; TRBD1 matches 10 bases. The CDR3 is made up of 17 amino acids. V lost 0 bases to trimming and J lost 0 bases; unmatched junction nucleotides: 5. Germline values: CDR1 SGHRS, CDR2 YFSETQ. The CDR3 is CASSLAGTGALNTEAFF. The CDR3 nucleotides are TGCGCCAGCAGCTTGGCCGGGACAGGGGCGCTGAACACTGAAGCTTTCTTT.

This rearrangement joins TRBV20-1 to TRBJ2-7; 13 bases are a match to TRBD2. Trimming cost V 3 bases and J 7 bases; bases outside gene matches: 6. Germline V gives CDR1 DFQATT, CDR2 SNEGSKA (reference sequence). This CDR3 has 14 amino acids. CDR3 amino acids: CSASSTSGGREQYF. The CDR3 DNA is TGCAGTGCTAGTTCGACTAGCGGGGGGCGGGAGCAGTACTTC.

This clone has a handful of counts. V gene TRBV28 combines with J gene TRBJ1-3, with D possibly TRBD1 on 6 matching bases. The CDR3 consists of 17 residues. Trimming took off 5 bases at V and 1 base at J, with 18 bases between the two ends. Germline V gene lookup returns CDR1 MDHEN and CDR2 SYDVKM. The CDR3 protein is CASSPPITGTSGNTIYF. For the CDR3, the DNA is TGTGCCAGCAGTCCCCCTATAACAGGGACTTCTGGAAACACCATATATTTT.

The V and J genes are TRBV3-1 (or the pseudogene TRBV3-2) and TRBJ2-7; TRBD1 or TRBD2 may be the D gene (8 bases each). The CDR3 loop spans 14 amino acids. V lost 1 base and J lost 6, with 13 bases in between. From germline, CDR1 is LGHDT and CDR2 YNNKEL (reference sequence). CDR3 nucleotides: TGTGCCAGCAGCCAAGGGACAGGGACTAGCGAGCAGTACTTC. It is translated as CASSQGTGTSEQYF.

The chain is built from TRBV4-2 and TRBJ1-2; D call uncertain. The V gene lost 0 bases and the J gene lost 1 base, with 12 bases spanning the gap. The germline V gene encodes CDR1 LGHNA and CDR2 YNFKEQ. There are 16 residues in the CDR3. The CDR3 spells CASSQDFGASNYGYTF. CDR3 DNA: TGTGCCAGCAGCCAAGACTTCGGCGCCAGTAACTATGGCTACACCTTC.

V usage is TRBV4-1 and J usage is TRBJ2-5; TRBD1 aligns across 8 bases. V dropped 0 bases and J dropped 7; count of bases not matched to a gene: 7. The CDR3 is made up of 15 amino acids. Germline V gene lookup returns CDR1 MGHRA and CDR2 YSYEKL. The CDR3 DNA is TGCGCCAGCAGCCAAGACTCTGACAGGGGAAGGACCCAGTACTTC. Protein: CASSQDSDRGRTQYF.

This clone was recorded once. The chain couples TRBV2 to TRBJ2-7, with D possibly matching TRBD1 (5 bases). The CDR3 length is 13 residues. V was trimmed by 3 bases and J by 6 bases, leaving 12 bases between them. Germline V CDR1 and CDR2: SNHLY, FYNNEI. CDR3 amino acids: CASSESREVEQYF. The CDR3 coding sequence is TGTGCCAGCAGTGAGAGCAGGGAAGTCGAGCAGTACTTC.

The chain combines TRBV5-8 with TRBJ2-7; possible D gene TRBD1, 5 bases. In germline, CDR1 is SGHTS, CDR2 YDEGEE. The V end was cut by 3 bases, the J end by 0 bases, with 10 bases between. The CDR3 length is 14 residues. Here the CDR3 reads CASSSMTASYEQYF. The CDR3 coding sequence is TGTGCCAGCAGCTCTATGACAGCCTCCTACGAGCAGTACTTC.

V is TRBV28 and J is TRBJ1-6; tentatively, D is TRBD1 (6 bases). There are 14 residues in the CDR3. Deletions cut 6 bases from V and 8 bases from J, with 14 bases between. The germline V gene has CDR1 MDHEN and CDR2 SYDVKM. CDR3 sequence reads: CASRPPDSYSPLHF. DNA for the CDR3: TGTGCCAGCAGACCTCCGGACAGCTATTCACCCCTCCACTTT.

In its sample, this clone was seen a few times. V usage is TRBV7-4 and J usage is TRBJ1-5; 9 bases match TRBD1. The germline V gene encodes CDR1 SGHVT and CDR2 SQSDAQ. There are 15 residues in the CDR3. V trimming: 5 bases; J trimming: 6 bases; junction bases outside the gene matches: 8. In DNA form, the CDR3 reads TGTGCCAGCAGCCTGGGACAGGGAATGGCTCAGCCCCAGCATTTT. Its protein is CASSLGQGMAQPQHF.

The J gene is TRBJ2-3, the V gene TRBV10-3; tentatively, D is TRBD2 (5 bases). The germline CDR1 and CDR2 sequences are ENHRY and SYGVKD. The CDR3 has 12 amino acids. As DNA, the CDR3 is TGTGCTTCGGCGGGCGGCACAGATACGCAGTATTTT. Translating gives CASAGGTDTQYF.

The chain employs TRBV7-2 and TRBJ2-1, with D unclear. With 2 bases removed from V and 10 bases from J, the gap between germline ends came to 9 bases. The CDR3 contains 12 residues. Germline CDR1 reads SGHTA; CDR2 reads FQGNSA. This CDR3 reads CASSLSWKEQFF. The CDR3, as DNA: TGTGCCAGCAGCTTATCTTGGAAAGAGCAGTTCTTC. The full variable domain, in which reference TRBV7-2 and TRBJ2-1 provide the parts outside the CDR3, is GAGVSQSPSNKVTEKGKDVELRCDPISGHTALYWYRQSLGQGLEFLIYFQGNSAPDKSGLPSDRFSAERTGGSVSTLTIQRTQQEDSAVYLCASSLSWKEQFFGPGTRLTVL.

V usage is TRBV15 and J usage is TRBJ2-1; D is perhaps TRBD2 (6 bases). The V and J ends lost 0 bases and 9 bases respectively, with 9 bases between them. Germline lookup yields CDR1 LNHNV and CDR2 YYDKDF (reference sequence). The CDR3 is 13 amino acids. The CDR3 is CATSREDGSEQFF. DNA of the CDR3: TGTGCCACCAGCAGAGAGGACGGGAGTGAGCAGTTCTTC. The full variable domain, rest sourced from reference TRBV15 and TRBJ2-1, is DAMVIQNPRYQVTQFGKPVTLSCSQTLNHNVMYWYQQKSSQAPKLLFHYYDKDFNNEADTPDNFQSRRPNTSFCFLDIRSPGLGDTAMYLCATSREDGSEQFFGPGTRLTVL.

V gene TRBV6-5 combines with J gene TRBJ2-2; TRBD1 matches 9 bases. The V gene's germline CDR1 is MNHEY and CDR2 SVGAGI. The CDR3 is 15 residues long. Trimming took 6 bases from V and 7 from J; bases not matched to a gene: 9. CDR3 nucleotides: TGTGCCAGCAGATTTGGGGACAGGGTTAACGGGGAGCTGTTTTTT. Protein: CASRFGDRVNGELFF.

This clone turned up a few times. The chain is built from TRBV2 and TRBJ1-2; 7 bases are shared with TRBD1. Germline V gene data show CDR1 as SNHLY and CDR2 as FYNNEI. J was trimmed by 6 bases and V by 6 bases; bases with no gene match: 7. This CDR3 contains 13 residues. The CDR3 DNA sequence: TGTGCCAGCAGCAGACAGGGATCTGATGGCTACACCTTC. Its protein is CASSRQGSDGYTF.

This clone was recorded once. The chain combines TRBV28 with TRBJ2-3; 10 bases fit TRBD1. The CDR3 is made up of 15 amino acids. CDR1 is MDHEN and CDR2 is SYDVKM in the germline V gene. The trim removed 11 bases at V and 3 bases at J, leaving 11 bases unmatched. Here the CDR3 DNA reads TGTGCCTCGGACAGGGGGGTATCACGGACAGATACGCAGTATTTT. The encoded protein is CASDRGVSRTDTQYF.

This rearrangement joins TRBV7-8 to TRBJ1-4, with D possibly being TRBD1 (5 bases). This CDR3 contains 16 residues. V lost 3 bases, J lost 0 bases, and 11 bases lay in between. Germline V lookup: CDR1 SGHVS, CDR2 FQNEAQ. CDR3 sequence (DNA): TGTGCCAGCAGCTTTCGGAGGGACGCAACTAATGAAAAACTGTTTTTT. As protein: CASSFRRDATNEKLFF.

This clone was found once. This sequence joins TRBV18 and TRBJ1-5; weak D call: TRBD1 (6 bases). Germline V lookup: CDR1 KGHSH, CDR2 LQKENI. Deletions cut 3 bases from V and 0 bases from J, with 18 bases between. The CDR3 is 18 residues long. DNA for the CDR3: TGTGCCAGCTCACCGCAACGGACAGCCCGGGATAGCAATCAGCCCCAGCATTTT. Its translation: CASSPQRTARDSNQPQHF.

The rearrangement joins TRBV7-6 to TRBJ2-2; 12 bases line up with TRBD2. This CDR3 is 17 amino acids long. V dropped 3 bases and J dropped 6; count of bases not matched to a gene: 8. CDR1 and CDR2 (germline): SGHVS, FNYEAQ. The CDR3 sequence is CASSFSKTSGSSGELFF. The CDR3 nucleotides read TGTGCCAGCAGCTTCAGCAAGACTAGCGGGAGCTCCGGGGAGCTGTTTTTT.

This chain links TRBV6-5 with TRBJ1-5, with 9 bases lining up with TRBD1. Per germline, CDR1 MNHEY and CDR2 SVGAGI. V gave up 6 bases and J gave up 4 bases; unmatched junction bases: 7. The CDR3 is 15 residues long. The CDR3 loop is CASSSGQGWNQPQHF. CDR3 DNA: TGTGCCAGCAGCTCGGGACAGGGTTGGAATCAGCCCCAGCATTTT.

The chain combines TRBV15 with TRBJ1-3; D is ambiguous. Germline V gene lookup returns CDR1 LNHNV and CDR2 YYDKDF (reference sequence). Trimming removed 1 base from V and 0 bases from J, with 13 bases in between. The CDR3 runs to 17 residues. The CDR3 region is CATSRARVMNSGNTIYF. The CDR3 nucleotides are TGTGCCACCAGCAGAGCGAGGGTTATGAACTCTGGAAACACCATATATTTT.

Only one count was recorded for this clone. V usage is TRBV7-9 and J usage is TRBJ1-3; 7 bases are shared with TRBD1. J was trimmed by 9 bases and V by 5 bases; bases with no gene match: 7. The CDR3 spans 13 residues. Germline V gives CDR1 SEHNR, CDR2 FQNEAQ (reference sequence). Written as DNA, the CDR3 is TGTGCCAGCAGCATTACAGGGGAAGGCACCATATATTTT. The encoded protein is CASSITGEGTIYF. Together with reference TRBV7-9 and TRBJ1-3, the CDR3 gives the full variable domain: DTGVSQNPRHKITKRGQNVTFRCDPISEHNRLYWYRQTLGQGPEFLTYFQNEAQLEKSRLLSDRFSAERPKGSFSTLEIQRTEQGDSAMYLCASSITGEGTIYFGEGSWLTVV.

CDR3 DNA: TGTGCCAGCAGTGGGGTCGGACAGGAAAAACTGTTTTTT. It is translated as CASSGVGQEKLFF. The chain couples TRBV2 to TRBJ1-4; perhaps TRBD1 as D (6 bases). This CDR3 contains 13 residues. Per the germline V gene, CDR1 is SNHLY and CDR2 is FYNNEI. V dropped 4 bases and J dropped 8 bases, with 11 bases sitting between them.